The table lists the clone carrying this TCR beta chain with a few counts. Its antigen is not identified. This record belongs to a study of identical twins. TCRdb fed the 5' RACE reads into MiXCR, producing one record per CDR3 protein. The data contain 450,000 to 650,000 distinct CDR3 sequences, approximately 9.6% of them singletons. Study-wide points: Out-of-frame alpha sequences common to twins exhibited an excess of low generation probability.

This CDR3 is built from 15 residues. The germline V and J ends were trimmed by 7 bases and 1 base, with 14 bases remaining between them. These sequences were also reported in another study, on yellow fever vaccine responses in identical twins.

This chain uses TRBV12-3 or TRBV12-4 with TRBJ1-5; D gene unclear. The sequencing input was PBMCs. The sequence derives from a woman under 30 in good health. The CDR3 is CASTPEGRSNQPQHF. The CDR3 DNA sequence: TGTGCCAGCACCCCGGAAGGCAGGAGCAATCAGCCCCAGCATTTT.